These 30 T cell receptor beta chains originate from one sample sequenced in a study of technical replicates of blood from several donors. This table comes from immunoSEQ multiplex PCR, and its TCRdb copy is limited to in-frame clones, with some not included. The sample includes approximately 49,000 clones, 80% to 95% of them seen just once. The sequencing input was PBMCs. Receptors originate from a human donor in good health. Some clones in this sample may be carry-over from other donors' samples.

This chain joins TRBV5-8 and TRBJ2-7; D ambiguous. The germline V gene has CDR1 SGHTS and CDR2 YDEGEE. The CDR3 is made up of 12 amino acids. V dropped 1 base and J dropped 5 bases, with 7 bases sitting between them. The CDR3 loop reads CASSLYTNEQYF. Here the CDR3 DNA reads TGTGCCAGCAGCTTGTACACCAACGAGCAGTACTTC. Supplemented by reference TRBV5-8 and TRBJ2-7, the full variable domain reads EAGVTQSPTHLIKTRGQQATLRCSPISGHTSVYWYQQALGLGLQFLLWYDEGEERNRGNFPPRFSGRQFPNYSSELNVNALELEDSALYLCASSLYTNEQYFGPGTRLTVT.

This chain uses TRBV2 with TRBJ1-5, with 8 bases that match TRBD1. This CDR3 contains 14 residues. Germline V gene lookup returns CDR1 SNHLY and CDR2 FYNNEI. V dropped 5 bases and J dropped 2; count of bases not matched to a gene: 2. CDR3 DNA: TGTGCCAGCAGTTTGGACAGGGGCAATCAGCCCCAGCATTTT. Protein: CASSLDRGNQPQHF.

The CDR3: CATSTQDDQPQHF. CDR3 coding DNA: TGTGCCACCAGCACACAGGATGATCAGCCCCAGCATTTT. The chain joins TRBV15 to TRBJ1-5; D might be TRBD1 (5 bases). The CDR3 consists of 13 residues. The V end lost 4 bases, the J end lost 5 bases, and 9 bases lay between the germline ends. Germline V CDR1 and CDR2: LNHNV, YYDKDF (reference sequence).

This clone appeared a few times. V and J are TRBV5-6 and TRBJ2-7, with 9 nucleotides matching TRBD1. From germline, CDR1 is SGHDT and CDR2 YYEEEE. There are 15 residues in the CDR3. The V gene end was trimmed by 4 bases and the J gene end by 5 bases; junction bases not matched to a gene: 10. The CDR3 bases are TGTGCCAGCAGCCCAATGGGGACAGGGTCCAACGAGCAGTACTTC. Translated, it gives CASSPMGTGSNEQYF.

The chain carries TRBV7-2 and TRBJ2-6, with a weak D call TRBD1 (6 bases). The germline V gene has CDR1 SGHTA and CDR2 FQGNSA. V was shortened by 6 bases and J by 1 base, with 10 bases between the two germline ends. The CDR3 sequence is 15 residues long. The CDR3 spells CASSWDNSGANVLTF. The CDR3 DNA sequence: TGTGCCAGCAGTTGGGACAATTCTGGGGCCAACGTCCTGACTTTC.

The rearrangement links TRBV19 to TRBJ2-1; TRBD1 might be the D (6 bases). Trimming shortened V by 2 bases and J by 0 bases, and 8 bases separated the two germline ends. In germline, CDR1 is LNHDA, CDR2 SQIVND (reference sequence). The CDR3 covers 15 residues. This CDR3 is CASSITGSSYNEQFF. The CDR3 nucleotides read TGTGCCAGTAGTATAACAGGGAGCTCCTACAATGAGCAGTTCTTC.

The chain carries TRBV5-1 and TRBJ2-3; tentative D call: TRBD2 (6 bases). CDR1 and CDR2 from the germline V gene are SGHRS and YFSETQ. CDR3 length equals 16 residues. Trimming shortened V by 0 bases and J by 3 bases, and 14 bases separated the two germline ends. Here the CDR3 reads CASSLGVRGETDTQYF. The DNA for the CDR3 is TGCGCCAGCAGCTTGGGTGTGCGGGGAGAGACAGATACGCAGTATTTT.

The CDR3 reads CASSFSQGTEAFF. Written as DNA, the CDR3 is TGTGCCAGCAGCTTTTCGCAGGGTACTGAAGCTTTCTTT. This rearrangement joins TRBV7-2 to TRBJ1-1, with D maybe TRBD1 (5 bases). V was clipped by 3 bases and J by 5 bases, with 10 bases between them. Germline V gives CDR1 SGHTA, CDR2 FQGNSA. The CDR3 covers 13 residues.

This sequence joins TRBV29-1 and TRBJ2-7, with 8 positions matching TRBD1. V lost 0 bases to trimming and J lost 0 bases; unmatched junction nucleotides: 7. The CDR3 is made up of 16 amino acids. Germline V gives CDR1 SQVTM, CDR2 ANQGSEA. CDR3: CSVEEIGQGNSYEQYF. CDR3 in DNA: TGCAGCGTTGAAGAAATTGGACAGGGTAACTCCTACGAGCAGTACTTC.

The V gene is TRBV7-9, the J gene TRBJ2-1, with TRBD2 matching 13 bases. V was pared by 4 bases and J by 6 bases, with 12 bases of the junction left unmatched. The germline V gene has CDR1 SEHNR and CDR2 FQNEAQ (reference sequence). This CDR3 is built from 18 residues. The CDR3 DNA reads as TGTGCCAGCAGCTCGCCCTCTACTAGCGGGAGGGCCAGCAATGAGCAGTTCTTC. Translating gives CASSSPSTSGRASNEQFF.

This clone was seen only once. The genes are TRBV6-1 and TRBJ2-3; 9 nucleotides agree with TRBD2. The CDR3 spans 14 residues. Germline loops: CDR1 MNHNS, CDR2 SASEGT. Unmatched junction bases numbered 2, after V lost 4 bases and J lost 3 bases. The CDR3 spells CASSGGGATDTQYF. For the CDR3, the DNA is TGTGCCAGCAGTGGCGGGGGGGCTACAGATACGCAGTATTTT.

This rearrangement joins TRBV7-9 to TRBJ2-4, with 14 bases identical to TRBD2. The CDR3 runs to 16 residues. Germline values: CDR1 SEHNR, CDR2 FQNEAQ (reference sequence). After removal of 4 bases from V and 4 bases from J, the junction contained 3 bases not matched to a gene. The CDR3 loop reads CASSSRTSGGKNIQYF. CDR3 nucleotide sequence: TGTGCCAGCAGCTCCAGGACTAGCGGGGGGAAAAACATTCAGTACTTC.

This rearrangement joins TRBV7-2 to TRBJ2-7; 11 bases fit TRBD2. In germline, CDR1 is SGHTA, CDR2 FQGNSA. V lost 8 bases to trimming and J lost 4 bases; unmatched junction nucleotides: 7. This CDR3 region has 14 residues. The DNA of the CDR3 is TGTGCCAGCTCCTCGACTAGCGGGAAATACGAGCAGTACTTC. The encoded protein is CASSSTSGKYEQYF.

This clone was found once. The chain carries TRBV6-1 and TRBJ1-6, with a tentative D call TRBD1 (5 bases). V lost 4 bases and J 2 bases, leaving 12 bases between the germline ends. This CDR3 has 16 amino acids. Germline V CDR1 and CDR2: MNHNS, SASEGT. For the CDR3, the DNA is TGTGCCAGCAGTGTCAGGGTTGGAGCCTATAATTCACCCCTCCACTTT. Translating gives CASSVRVGAYNSPLHF.

This sequence joins TRBV2 and TRBJ2-2, with 10 nucleotides matching TRBD2. The germline V gene encodes CDR1 SNHLY and CDR2 FYNNEI. The CDR3 contains 14 residues. Germline trimming cut 7 bases from V and 7 bases from J; bases unmatched to any gene: 6. CDR3 bases: TGTGCCAGCAAGCCGGGACTAGCGAGCGGGGAGCTGTTTTTT. Translating gives CASKPGLASGELFF.

This rearrangement joins TRBV6-1 to TRBJ2-5; 7 bases agree with TRBD1. V shed 2 bases and J 3 bases; nucleotides not matched to a gene: 3. The CDR3 totals 14 residues. From germline, CDR1 is MNHNS and CDR2 SASEGT. CDR3 DNA: TGTGCCAGCAGTGAATTTGGACAGGAAGAGACCCAGTACTTC. It specifies CASSEFGQEETQYF.

V gene TRBV4-1 combines with J gene TRBJ1-2, with 7 nucleotides matching TRBD1. The CDR3 covers 14 residues. From germline, CDR1 is MGHRA and CDR2 YSYEKL. V shed 2 bases and J 5 bases; nucleotides not matched to a gene: 5. CDR3 protein: CASSQPGQTYGYTF. The CDR3 nucleotides read TGCGCCAGCAGCCAACCGGGACAGACTTATGGCTACACCTTC.

The chain joins TRBV2 to TRBJ1-5; D ambiguous. CDR1 is SNHLY, CDR2 FYNNEI, per germline. CDR3 size: 11 residues. Trimming stripped 6 bases from V and 4 bases from J, with 4 bases between. CDR3 nucleotides: TGTGCCAGCAGCCTTAATCAGCCCCAGCATTTT. It yields the protein CASSLNQPQHF. Full variable domain (outside the CDR3, taken from reference TRBV2 and TRBJ1-5): EPEVTQTPSHQVTQMGQEVILRCVPISNHLYFYWYRQILGQKVEFLVSFYNNEISEKSEIFDDQFSVERPDGSNFTLKIRSTKLEDSAMYFCASSLNQPQHFGDGTRLSIL.

The J gene is TRBJ1-2, the V gene TRBV5-6; D call uncertain. This CDR3 contains 12 residues. From germline, CDR1 is SGHDT and CDR2 YYEEEE. Trimming cost V 4 bases and J 4 bases, with 8 bases left between them. This CDR3 is CASSPRSYGYTF. The CDR3 bases are TGTGCCAGCAGCCCTCGGTCCTATGGCTACACCTTC.

This clone was seen only once. This sequence joins TRBV6-5 and TRBJ2-7; D gene ambiguous. Germline loops: CDR1 MNHEY, CDR2 SVGAGI. The CDR3 runs to 15 residues. V was clipped by 2 bases and J by 2 bases, with 13 bases between them. The CDR3, as DNA: TGTGCCAGCAGTTACCTCTTCGCCCCGGCCTACGAGCAGTACTTC. This codes for CASSYLFAPAYEQYF.

This rearrangement joins TRBV6-6 to TRBJ2-7; D perhaps matches TRBD1 (5 bases). Deletions cut 6 bases from V and 3 bases from J, with 18 bases between. CDR1 MNHNY and CDR2 SVGAGI come from the germline V gene (reference sequence). This CDR3 comprises 15 residues. CDR3 region: CASRGYRPSGYEQYF. The CDR3 DNA follows: TGTGCCAGCAGAGGCTACAGGCCCTCTGGCTACGAGCAGTACTTC.

This chain links TRBV5-1 with TRBJ2-1; TRBD2 matches 8 bases. Germline CDR1 SGHRS, CDR2 YFSETQ. The V gene end was trimmed by 3 bases and the J gene end by 7 bases; junction bases not matched to a gene: 18. The CDR3 sequence is 18 residues long. This CDR3 is CASSYLKIGGGSGNEQFF. DNA for the CDR3: TGCGCCAGCAGCTACCTTAAAATTGGCGGGGGGTCCGGGAATGAGCAGTTCTTC.

This chain links TRBV7-2 with TRBJ2-5; 9 bases match TRBD2. Germline V gene data show CDR1 as SGHTA and CDR2 as FQGNSA. The CDR3 has 17 residues. V gave up 2 bases and J gave up 4 bases; unmatched junction bases: 11. The CDR3 spells CASSLLGSSGGRETQYF. CDR3 DNA: TGTGCCAGCAGCTTATTAGGGAGTAGCGGGGGTAGAGAGACCCAGTACTTC.

The J gene is TRBJ1-4, the V gene TRBV7-2; weak D call: TRBD1 (5 bases). V was trimmed by 1 base and J by 8 bases, leaving 14 bases between them. Looked up from germline, CDR1 is SGHTA and CDR2 is FQGNSA. The CDR3 spans 15 residues. In DNA, the CDR3 is TGTGCCAGCAGCTTAGGACAGCTTTCAGCCGAAAAACTGTTTTTT. Protein: CASSLGQLSAEKLFF.

Comments on this clone: The junction does not match germline at one end; this may be a read error. The rearrangement links TRBV30 to TRBJ1-1; 7 positions match TRBD1. Per the germline V gene, CDR1 is GTSNPN and CDR2 is SVGIG (reference sequence). The CDR3 runs 11 residues. This chain's CDR3 is CARRGPTEAFF. The CDR3 DNA is TGTGCCAGGAGGGGGCCCACTGAAGCTTTCTTT.

The CDR3 coding sequence is TGCGCCAGCAGCCCATTCTATCAGGCCCTCTACGAGCAGTACTTC. As protein: CASSPFYQALYEQYF. This sequence joins TRBV4-1 and TRBJ2-7, with D hard to call. V was trimmed by 4 bases and J by 3 bases, leaving 16 bases between them. Germline CDR1 and CDR2: MGHRA and YSYEKL. The CDR3 covers 15 residues.

V usage is TRBV4-1 and J usage is TRBJ1-1; weak D call: TRBD1 (6 bases). Per germline, CDR1 MGHRA and CDR2 YSYEKL. This CDR3 region has 17 residues. The ends were cut back, 3 bases at V and 3 bases at J, with 20 bases in the middle. The DNA for the CDR3 is TGCGCCAGCAGCCATCTCCCAGGACAGTCGAGGGACACTGAAGCTTTCTTT. Amino acid sequence: CASSHLPGQSRDTEAFF.

By its share, this clone is large. The chain combines TRBV5-1 with TRBJ2-7; 9 bases agree with TRBD2. The ends lost 5 bases at V and 5 bases at J; junction bases unmatched: 8. The CDR3 contains 14 residues. From germline, CDR1 is SGHRS and CDR2 YFSETQ. In DNA form, the CDR3 reads TGCGCCAGCAGTTCAGCGGGGGGATATCACGAGCAGTACTTC. Translated: CASSSAGGYHEQYF.

V and J are TRBV4-2 and TRBJ1-1; 7 bases are a match to TRBD1. Germline V gene data show CDR1 as LGHNA and CDR2 as YNFKEQ. V lost 1 base to trimming and J lost 0 bases; unmatched junction nucleotides: 2. CDR3 size: 15 residues. The CDR3 sequence is CASSQGGQVNTEAFF. CDR3 nucleotides: TGTGCCAGCAGCCAAGGAGGACAGGTGAACACTGAAGCTTTCTTT.

The gene calls are TRBV29-1 and TRBJ2-2, with 7 bases matching TRBD2. Germline V gives CDR1 SQVTM, CDR2 ANQGSEA. V shed 6 bases, J shed 7 bases, and the junction held 8 bases outside the gene matches. This CDR3 has 13 amino acids. Here the CDR3 DNA reads TGCAGCGTCAACCCGGGAGGTGGCGGGGAGCTGTTTTTT. Translation gives CSVNPGGGGELFF.